The 19 T cell receptor beta chains below all came from one sample that was sequenced in a study of shared clonotypes between healthy human individuals. Using immunoSEQ multiplex PCR, the repertoire was profiled, and TCRdb retains in-frame clones only, with some absent. The table shows about a million clones, with around 74% occurring only once. Sequencing was carried out using memory CD4+ T cells sorted from blood. The subset is: CD45RA-negative fraction. These receptor sequences come from a man in his late teens or twenties in good health.

The J gene is TRBJ1-1, the V gene TRBV29-1; no clear D gene. The CDR3 is 11 residues long. Per the germline V gene, CDR1 is SQVTM and CDR2 is ANQGSEA. Trimming stripped 4 bases from V and 4 bases from J, with 7 bases between. In nucleotides, the CDR3 is TGCAGCGTTGGGTGGGGCACTGAAGCTTTCTTT. This encodes CSVGWGTEAFF.

This rearrangement joins TRBV5-1 to TRBJ2-3; D is uncertain. CDR3 size: 16 residues. V dropped 5 bases and J dropped 2 bases, with 18 bases sitting between them. CDR1 and CDR2 from the germline V gene are SGHRS and YFSETQ. CDR3 region: CASSGLRSSSTDTQYF. The CDR3 coding sequence is TGCGCCAGCAGTGGGCTGCGCTCCTCTTCCACAGATACGCAGTATTTT.

V and J are TRBV7-2 and TRBJ2-2; D is ambiguous. CDR1 is SGHTA, CDR2 FQGNSA, per germline. Deletions cut 6 bases from V and 9 bases from J, with 17 bases between. The CDR3 consists of 14 residues. CDR3 nucleotides: TGTGCCAGCAGACTATTCTCCAGTTCCCGGGAGCTGTTTTTT. Its translation is CASRLFSSSRELFF.

This clone was recorded at least ten times. The gene calls are TRBV2 and TRBJ1-5; 7 bases are a match to TRBD1. CDR1 SNHLY and CDR2 FYNNEI come from the germline V gene. This CDR3 region has 14 residues. The ends lost 7 bases at V and 2 bases at J; junction bases unmatched: 5. This CDR3 is CASTGGGGNQPQHF. CDR3 coding DNA: TGTGCCAGCACAGGAGGGGGCGGCAATCAGCCCCAGCATTTT.

At least ten counts were recorded for this clone. The chain uses TRBV29-1 and TRBJ2-5; 12 positions match TRBD1. This CDR3 region has 13 residues. Germline-derived CDR1 and CDR2 are SQVTM and ANQGSEA. V lost 6 bases, J lost 5 bases, and 4 bases stayed unmatched. The CDR3 region has the DNA TGCAGCGTCGGGACAGGGGGCTACGAGACCCAGTACTTC. The encoded protein is CSVGTGGYETQYF. The complete variable domain, with remaining parts taken from reference TRBV29-1 and TRBJ2-5, reads SAVISQKPSRDICQRGTSLTIQCQVDSQVTMMFWYRQQPGQSLTLIATANQGSEATYESGFVIDKFPISRPNLTFSTLTVSNMSPEDSSIYLCSVGTGGYETQYFGPGTRLLVL.

For this clone: The identical CDR3 is also encoded by other nucleotide sequences in the sample. V usage is TRBV5-1 and J usage is TRBJ2-5, with D possibly matching TRBD2 (6 bases). From germline, CDR1 is SGHRS and CDR2 YFSETQ. Trimming took 0 bases from V and 2 from J, leaving 8 bases between them. The CDR3 totals 14 residues. CDR3 protein: CASSLGGVQETQYF. The CDR3 coding sequence is TGCGCCAGCAGCTTGGGCGGGGTTCAAGAGACCCAGTACTTC. Combining the CDR3 with reference TRBV5-1 and TRBJ2-5 gives the whole variable domain KAGVTQTPRYLIKTRGQQVTLSCSPISGHRSVSWYQQTPGQGLQFLFEYFSETQRNKGNFPGRFSGRQFSNSRSEMNVSTLELGDSALYLCASSLGGVQETQYFGPGTRLLVL.

In this sample, this clone turned up once. The germline gene is not matched at one end of the junction; a read error may be the cause. The rearrangement links TRBV28 to TRBJ1-2; a weak D match, TRBD1 (5 bases). Germline V gene data show CDR1 as MDHEN and CDR2 as SYDVKM. The CDR3 is made up of 11 amino acids. CDR3 sequence reads: CASSLYGHLTF. The CDR3 nucleotides read TGTGCCAGCAGTTTATACGGACACCTTACATTC.

The chain has TRBV28 and TRBJ2-3; no clear D gene. Trimming stripped 6 bases from V and 4 bases from J, with 17 bases between. CDR3 length equals 15 residues. Germline CDR1 and CDR2: MDHEN and SYDVKM. This CDR3 reads CASSTASTGADTQYF. The CDR3 nucleotides are TGTGCCAGCAGCACCGCCTCGACCGGCGCAGATACGCAGTATTTT.

The chain links TRBV9 to TRBJ2-1, with TRBD2 identical over 10 bases. Germline CDR1 reads SGDLS; CDR2 reads YYNGEE. Unmatched junction bases numbered 10, after V lost 0 bases and J lost 10 bases. CDR3 length: 16 amino acids. The CDR3 loop reads CASSVGGVAGGNEQFF. The CDR3 DNA follows: TGTGCCAGCAGCGTAGGTGGGGTAGCGGGAGGTAACGAGCAGTTCTTC.

Turning to this clone: Distinct nucleotide sequences in the sample also encode this CDR3. The chain joins TRBV5-4 to TRBJ2-1; maybe TRBD2 (6 bases). There are 14 residues in the CDR3. The V gene lost 5 bases and the J gene lost 7 bases, with 16 bases spanning the gap. Per germline, CDR1 SGHNT and CDR2 YYREEE (reference sequence). The chain's CDR3 is CASSLGGRSNEQFF. CDR3 nucleotide sequence: TGTGCCAGCAGTCTGGGAGGAAGATCGAATGAGCAGTTCTTC.

The rearrangement links TRBV27 to TRBJ2-1; 14 nucleotides align to TRBD2. V was clipped by 0 bases and J by 9 bases; unmatched bases: 7. Germline V CDR1 and CDR2: MNHEY, SMNVEV (reference sequence). This CDR3 spans 17 amino acids. The CDR3 spells CASSLSYGTSGSGEQFF. The DNA of the CDR3 is TGTGCCAGCAGTTTATCTTACGGGACTAGCGGGAGCGGTGAGCAGTTCTTC.

V usage is TRBV28 and J usage is TRBJ2-7, with D possibly matching TRBD1 (6 bases). The CDR3 loop spans 14 amino acids. The V and J ends lost 7 bases and 2 bases respectively, with 15 bases between them. Per germline, CDR1 MDHEN and CDR2 SYDVKM. The CDR3 DNA sequence: TGTGCCAGCACTCCACAGGGCAAGGCCTACGAGCAGTACTTC. This codes for CASTPQGKAYEQYF.

Details on this clone: Other DNA sequences in this specimen translate into the identical CDR3. The rearrangement uses TRBV5-4 and TRBJ1-6; the match to TRBD1 covers 7 bases. The CDR3 loop spans 16 amino acids. Trimming at V came to 2 bases and at J to 5 bases, leaving 7 bases not matched to a gene. Germline loops: CDR1 SGHNT, CDR2 YYREEE (reference sequence). DNA for the CDR3: TGTGCCAGCAGCTTAGACCGGGACAGTAATAATTCACCCCTCCACTTT. Its protein product is CASSLDRDSNNSPLHF.

The CDR3 coding sequence is TGTGCCAGCAGCTCCCGACTGGCACCCTACAATGAGCAGTTCTTC. It is translated as CASSSRLAPYNEQFF. The chain joins TRBV7-9 to TRBJ2-1, with D unclear. The CDR3 spans 15 residues. Germline V lookup: CDR1 SEHNR, CDR2 FQNEAQ (reference sequence). Trimming shortened V by 4 bases and J by 2 bases, and 12 bases separated the two germline ends.

The CDR3 sequence: CASSQEVEILSGNTIYF. The CDR3 coding sequence is TGCGCCAGCAGCCAAGAGGTAGAAATCCTCTCTGGAAACACCATATATTTT. This chain uses TRBV4-1 with TRBJ1-3; D unresolved. The germline V gene has CDR1 MGHRA and CDR2 YSYEKL. CDR3 length: 17 amino acids. The germline V and J ends were trimmed by 0 bases and 0 bases, with 12 bases remaining between them.

The gene calls are TRBV27 and TRBJ2-3; D call uncertain. The CDR3 contains 14 residues. V lost 3 bases to trimming and J lost 4 bases, with 11 bases between them. CDR1 MNHEY and CDR2 SMNVEV come from the germline V gene (reference sequence). The CDR3 is CASSFYYSPDTQYF. The CDR3 DNA reads TGTGCCAGCAGTTTTTATTATAGCCCAGATACGCAGTATTTT.

The chain joins TRBV2 to TRBJ1-6; 10 nucleotides align to TRBD1. The CDR3 is 14 amino acids. Germline CDR1 SNHLY, CDR2 FYNNEI. V was clipped by 6 bases and J by 7 bases; unmatched bases: 3. This CDR3 is CASSPGQGNSPLHF. CDR3 nucleotides: TGTGCCAGCAGCCCGGGACAGGGGAATTCACCCCTCCACTTT.

The V and J genes are TRBV11-2 and TRBJ2-1, with a weak D call TRBD1 (5 bases). The CDR3 has 16 residues. Trimming removed 5 bases at V and 2 bases at J, with 16 bases between. The germline CDR1 and CDR2 sequences are SGHAT and FQNNGV. The CDR3 nucleotides are TGTGCCAGCAGCAAAGACAGATTTACAACCTACAATGAGCAGTTCTTC. It codes for CASSKDRFTTYNEQFF.

The chain employs TRBV7-8 and TRBJ2-3; 7 nucleotides line up with TRBD2. There are 14 residues in the CDR3. CDR1 is SGHVS, CDR2 FQNEAQ, per germline. V lost 5 bases, J lost 5 bases, and 7 bases stayed unmatched. CDR3 nucleotide sequence: TGTGCCAGCAGCCCGGGGGGTGTGAGAGATACGCAGTATTTT. Amino acid sequence: CASSPGGVRDTQYF.